This T cell receptor (beta chain) stems from a study of OX40 agonist ivuxolimab in advanced cancers. Study-wide context: Cohort: approximately 83% men, mean age 60, aged about 20 to 85. Study-wide findings and caveats: With doses of 0.1-3.0 mg/kg, partial responders showed among the lowest clonal expansion.

Exclusion applied to patients with autoimmune disease history or systemic immunosuppression. Samples were taken at baseline and on day 1 of cycles 4 and 7. The method was immunoSEQ multiplex PCR; TCRdb's version includes in-frame clones alone and lacks a portion of them. Counted here are some 45,000 clones, roughly 86% occurring once; the ten biggest clones make up 30% to 35%. Turning to this clone: Its antigen is not known.

This CDR3 comprises 13 residues. V was pared by 9 bases and J by 3 bases, with 12 bases between. From germline, CDR1 is LNHDA and CDR2 SQIVND (reference sequence). J is TRBJ1-5 and V is TRBV19; D is perhaps TRBD1 (5 bases). The origin of this receptor is an adult with an advanced solid tumor such as melanoma, head and neck, liver or kidney cancer. The sequencing here drew on CD4+ or CD8+ T cells sorted from blood, taken in a trial of the OX40 agonist ivuxolimab. The CDR3 protein is CASGDGYNQPQHF. CDR3 bases: TGTGCCAGCGGGGACGGCTACAATCAGCCCCAGCATTTT.